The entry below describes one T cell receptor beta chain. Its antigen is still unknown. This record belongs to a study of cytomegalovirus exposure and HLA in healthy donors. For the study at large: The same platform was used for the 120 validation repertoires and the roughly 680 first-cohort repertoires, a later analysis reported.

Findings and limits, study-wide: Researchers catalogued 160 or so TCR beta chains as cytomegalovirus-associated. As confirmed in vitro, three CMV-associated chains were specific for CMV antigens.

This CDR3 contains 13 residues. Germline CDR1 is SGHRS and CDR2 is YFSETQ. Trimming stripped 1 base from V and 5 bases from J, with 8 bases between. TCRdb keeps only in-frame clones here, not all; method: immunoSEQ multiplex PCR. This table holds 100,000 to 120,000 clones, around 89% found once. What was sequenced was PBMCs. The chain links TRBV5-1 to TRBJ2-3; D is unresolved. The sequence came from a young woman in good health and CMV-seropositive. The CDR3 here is CASSLNPGDTQYF. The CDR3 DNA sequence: TGCGCCAGCAGCTTGAACCCCGGAGATACGCAGTATTTT. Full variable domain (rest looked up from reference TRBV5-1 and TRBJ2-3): KAGVTQTPRYLIKTRGQQVTLSCSPISGHRSVSWYQQTPGQGLQFLFEYFSETQRNKGNFPGRFSGRQFSNSRSEMNVSTLELGDSALYLCASSLNPGDTQYFGPGTRLTVL.